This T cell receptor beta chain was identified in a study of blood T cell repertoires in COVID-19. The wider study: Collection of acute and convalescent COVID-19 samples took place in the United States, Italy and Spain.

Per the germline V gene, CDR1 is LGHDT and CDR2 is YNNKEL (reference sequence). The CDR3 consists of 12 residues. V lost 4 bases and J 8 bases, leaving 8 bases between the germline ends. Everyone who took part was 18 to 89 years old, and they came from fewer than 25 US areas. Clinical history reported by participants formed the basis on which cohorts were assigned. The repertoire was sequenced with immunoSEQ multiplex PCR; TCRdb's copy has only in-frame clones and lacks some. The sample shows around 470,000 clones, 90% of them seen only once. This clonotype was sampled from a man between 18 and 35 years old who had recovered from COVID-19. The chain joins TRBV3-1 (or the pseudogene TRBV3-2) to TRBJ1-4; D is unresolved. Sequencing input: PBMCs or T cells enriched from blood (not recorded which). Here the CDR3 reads CASSPGLEKLFF. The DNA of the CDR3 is TGTGCCAGCAGCCCAGGATTAGAAAAACTGTTTTTT.